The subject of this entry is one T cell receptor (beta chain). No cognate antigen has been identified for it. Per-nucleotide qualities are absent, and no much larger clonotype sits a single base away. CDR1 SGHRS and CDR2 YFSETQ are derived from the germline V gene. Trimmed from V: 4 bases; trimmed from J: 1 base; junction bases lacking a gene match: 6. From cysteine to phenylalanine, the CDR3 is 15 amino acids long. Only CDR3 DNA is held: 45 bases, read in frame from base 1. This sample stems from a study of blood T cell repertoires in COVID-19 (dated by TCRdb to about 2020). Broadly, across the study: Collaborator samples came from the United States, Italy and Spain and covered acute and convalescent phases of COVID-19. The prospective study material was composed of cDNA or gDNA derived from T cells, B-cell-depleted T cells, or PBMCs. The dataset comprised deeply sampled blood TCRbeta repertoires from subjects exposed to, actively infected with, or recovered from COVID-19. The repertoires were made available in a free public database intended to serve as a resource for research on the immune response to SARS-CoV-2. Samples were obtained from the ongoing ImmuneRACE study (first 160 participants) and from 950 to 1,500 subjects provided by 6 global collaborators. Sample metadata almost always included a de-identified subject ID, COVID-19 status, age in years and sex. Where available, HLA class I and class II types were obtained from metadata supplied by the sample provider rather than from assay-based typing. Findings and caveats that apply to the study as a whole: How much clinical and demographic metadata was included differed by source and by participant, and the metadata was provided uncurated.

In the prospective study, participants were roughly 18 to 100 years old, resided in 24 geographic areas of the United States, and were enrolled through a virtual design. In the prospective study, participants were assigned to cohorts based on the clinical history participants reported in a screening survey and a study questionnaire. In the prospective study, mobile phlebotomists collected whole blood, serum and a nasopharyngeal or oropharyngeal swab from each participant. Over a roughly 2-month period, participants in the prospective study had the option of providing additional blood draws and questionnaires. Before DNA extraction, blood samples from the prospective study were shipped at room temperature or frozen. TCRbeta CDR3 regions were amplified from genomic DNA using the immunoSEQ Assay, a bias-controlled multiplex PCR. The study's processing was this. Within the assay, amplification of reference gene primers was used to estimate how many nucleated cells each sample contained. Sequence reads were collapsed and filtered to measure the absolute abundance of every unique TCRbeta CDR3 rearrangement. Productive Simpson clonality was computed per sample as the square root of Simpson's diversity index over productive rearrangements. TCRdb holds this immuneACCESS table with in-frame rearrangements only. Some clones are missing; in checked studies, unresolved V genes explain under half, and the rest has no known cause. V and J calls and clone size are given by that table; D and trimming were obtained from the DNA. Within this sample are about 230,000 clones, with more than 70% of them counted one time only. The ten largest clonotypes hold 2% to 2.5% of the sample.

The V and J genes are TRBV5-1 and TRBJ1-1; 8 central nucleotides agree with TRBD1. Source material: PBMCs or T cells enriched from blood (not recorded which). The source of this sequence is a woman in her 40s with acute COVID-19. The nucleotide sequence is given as TGCGCCAGCAGCCCCGACAGGGGCACGAACACTGAAGCTTTCTTT. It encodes CASSPDRGTNTEAFF.